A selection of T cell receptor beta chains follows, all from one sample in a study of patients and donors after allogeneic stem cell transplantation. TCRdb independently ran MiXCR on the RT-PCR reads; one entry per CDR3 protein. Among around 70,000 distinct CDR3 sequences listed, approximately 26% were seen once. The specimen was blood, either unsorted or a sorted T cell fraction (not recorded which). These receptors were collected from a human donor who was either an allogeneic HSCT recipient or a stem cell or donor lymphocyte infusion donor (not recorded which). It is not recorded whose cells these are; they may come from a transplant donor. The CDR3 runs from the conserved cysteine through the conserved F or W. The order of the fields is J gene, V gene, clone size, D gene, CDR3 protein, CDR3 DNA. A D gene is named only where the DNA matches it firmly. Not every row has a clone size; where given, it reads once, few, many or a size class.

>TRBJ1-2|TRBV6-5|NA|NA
CASSYSFRDGYTF
TGTGCCAGCAGTTACTCGTTCAGGGATGGCTACACCTTC
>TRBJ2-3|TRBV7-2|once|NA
CASSLAARRGMTDTQYF
TGTGCCAGCAGCTTAGCCGCTAGGAGAGGGATGACAGATACGCAGTATTTT
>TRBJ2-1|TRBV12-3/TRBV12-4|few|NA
CASIYGLTNEQFF
TGTGCCAGCATTTACGGGCTTACCAATGAGCAGTTCTTC
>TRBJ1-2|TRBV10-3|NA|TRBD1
CAIKGQGKNYGYTF
TGTGCCATCAAGGGACAGGGGAAAAACTATGGCTACACCTTC
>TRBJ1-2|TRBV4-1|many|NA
CASSPLPTASYGYTF
TGCGCCAGCAGCCCCCTACCGACAGCCAGCTATGGCTACACCTTC
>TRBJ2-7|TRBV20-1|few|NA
CSASVFYRTEQYF
TGCAGTGCTAGTGTTTTCTACCGTACCGAGCAGTACTTC
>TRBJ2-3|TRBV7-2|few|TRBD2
CASSHGTSGDTQYF
TGTGCCAGCAGCCACGGGACTAGCGGGGATACGCAGTATTTT
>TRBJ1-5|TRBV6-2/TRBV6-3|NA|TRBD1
CASSRDSRPQHF
TGTGCCAGCAGCCGGGACAGTCGGCCCCAGCATTTT
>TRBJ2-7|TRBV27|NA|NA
CASGQDISYEQYF
TGTGCCAGCGGTCAGGATATCTCCTACGAGCAGTACTTC
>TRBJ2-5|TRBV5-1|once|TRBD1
CASSTGTGGRETQYF
TGCGCCAGCAGCACCGGGACAGGGGGTCGAGAGACCCAGTACTTC
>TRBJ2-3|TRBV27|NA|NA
CASSSQRVLWADTQYF
TGTGCCAGCAGTTCGCAAAGGGTGTTGTGGGCAGATACGCAGTATTTT
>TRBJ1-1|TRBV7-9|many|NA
CAINSWNTEAFF
TGTGCCATTAACAGTTGGAACACTGAAGCTTTCTTT
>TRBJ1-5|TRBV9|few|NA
CASRGGAGVNQPQHF
TGTGCCAGCAGAGGCGGGGCAGGGGTCAATCAGCCCCAGCATTTT
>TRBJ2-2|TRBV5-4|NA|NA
CASSPDSLWDTGELFF
TGTGCCAGCAGTCCAGACAGCCTATGGGACACCGGGGAGCTGTTTTTT
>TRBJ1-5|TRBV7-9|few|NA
CASSVEYGYNQPQHF
TGTGCCAGCAGCGTAGAGTACGGGTACAATCAGCCCCAGCATTTT
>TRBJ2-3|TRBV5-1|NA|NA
CASSGLATSTDTQYF
TGCGCCAGCAGCGGATTAGCGACTAGCACAGATACGCAGTATTTT
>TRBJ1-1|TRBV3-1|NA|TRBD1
CASSQDLAGQGFGFEAFF
TGTGCCAGCAGCCAAGATCTGGCCGGACAGGGCTTTGGGTTTGAAGCTTTCTTT
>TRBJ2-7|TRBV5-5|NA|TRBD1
CASSLGQGVIYEQYF
TGTGCCAGCAGCTTGGGGCAGGGGGTGATTTACGAGCAGTACTTC
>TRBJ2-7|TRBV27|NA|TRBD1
CASSPSPGTVYPYEQYF
TGTGCCAGCAGTCCGAGCCCCGGGACAGTGTATCCCTACGAGCAGTACTTC